Described below is a single T cell receptor beta chain sequence and its context. Its matching antigen is unknown. Time point: week 5, during vaccination. Mutant IDH1 20-mer peptide, at 300 ug, made up each vaccine dose, with topical imiquimod. These data originate in a study of a mutant IDH1 vaccine in newly diagnosed glioma. Study-level information: Eight vaccinations reached patients in weeks 1, 3, 5, 7, 11, 15, 19 and 23. Patients were started on vaccination 4-6 weeks after radiotherapy alone, or with temozolomide cycles.

Assay used: immunoSEQ multiplex PCR; TCRdb lists only in-frame clones, some missing. The sample consists of tens of thousands of clones, around 80% of them appearing once. The TCR originated in a woman aged 45-59 years with glioma. The starting material was PBMCs, obtained from a glioma patient whose treatment included an IDH1 peptide vaccine.

The CDR3 sequence is CASSPLGGGSYEQYF. DNA for the CDR3: TGTGCCAGCAGCCCCCTCGGCGGGGGCTCCTACGAGCAGTACTTC. The chain recombines TRBV6-5 with TRBJ2-7; 7 nucleotides align to TRBD2. CDR3 length: 15 residues. Germline values: CDR1 MNHEY, CDR2 SVGAGI. J was trimmed by 0 bases and V by 6 bases; bases with no gene match: 8.